Presented here are 9 T cell receptor beta chains from one specimen sequenced in a study of blood T cells in healthy people across ages. A second PCR, run for about 6 to 11 cycles, used a sample-barcoded 5' primer plus a J-beta primer mix. TCRdb redid the calling of the 5' RACE reads with MiXCR, one entry per CDR3 protein. Among 700,000 to 900,000 distinct CDR3 sequences, about 53% were seen once, and the ten largest hold about 42%. The specimen sequenced was blood. The receptors shown here come from a man older than 75 in good health.

The genes are TRBV27 and TRBJ2-1, with D perhaps given as TRBD1 or TRBD2 (5 bases each). Trimming pared 6 bases from V and 8 bases from J, leaving 17 bases between. This CDR3 region has 14 residues. In germline, CDR1 is MNHEY, CDR2 SMNVEV (reference sequence). The CDR3 loop reads CASSPPGTRDEQFF. The DNA for the CDR3 is TGTGCCAGCAGCCCCCCGGGGACCCGGGATGAGCAGTTCTTC.

This clonotype has a handful of counts. This rearrangement joins TRBV13 to TRBJ2-5, with no clear D. Germline V CDR1 and CDR2: PRHDT, FYEKMQ (reference sequence). The CDR3 sequence is 15 residues long. V was shortened by 4 bases and J by 2 bases, with 14 bases between the two germline ends. The CDR3 protein is CASSSRRPQQETQYF. The CDR3 bases are TGTGCCAGCAGCTCCCGTCGCCCCCAACAAGAGACCCAGTACTTC.

The chain is built from TRBV28 and TRBJ2-7; a weak D match, TRBD2 (6 bases). Germline V gene lookup returns CDR1 MDHEN and CDR2 SYDVKM. The V gene lost 6 bases and the J gene lost 6 bases, with 18 bases spanning the gap. The CDR3 has 14 amino acids. Here the CDR3 reads CASSRLGAGREQYF. The CDR3 nucleotides are TGTGCCAGCAGCAGACTAGGGGCCGGTCGCGAGCAGTACTTC.

The J gene is TRBJ2-3, the V gene TRBV20-1; possibly TRBD2 for D (6 bases). Germline CDR1 and CDR2: DFQATT and SNEGSKA (reference sequence). The CDR3 is made up of 13 amino acids. Trimming took 5 bases from V and 2 from J, leaving 11 bases between them. CDR3 region: CSAGIAVTDTQYF. The CDR3 DNA reads as TGCAGTGCTGGGATAGCGGTCACAGATACGCAGTATTTT.

The V gene is TRBV12-5, the J gene TRBJ2-7; weak D call: TRBD1 (5 bases). Germline assignment: CDR1 LGHNT and CDR2 FRNRAP. The CDR3 runs 11 residues. V dropped 7 bases and J dropped 9 bases, with 13 bases sitting between them. CDR3 sequence (DNA): TGTGCTAGTGCCCTGGGGCAGCGGCAGTACTTC. This gives the protein CASALGQRQYF.

The chain links TRBV28 to TRBJ2-5; 8 positions match TRBD2. The end of the DNA fits TRBJ2-7 better, so the J call may be wrong. This CDR3 has 13 amino acids. CDR1 MDHEN and CDR2 SYDVKM come from the germline V gene. CDR3 sequence reads: CASRWLAGYEQYF. CDR3 in DNA: TGTGCCAGCAGATGGCTAGCGGGCTACGAGCAGTACTTC.

This clonotype was seen more than once but under ten times. J is TRBJ2-1 and V is TRBV7-9; D gene uncertain. The CDR3 consists of 14 residues. Germline V CDR1 and CDR2: SEHNR, FQNEAQ (reference sequence). V was clipped by 4 bases and J by 3 bases, with 10 bases between them. The CDR3, as DNA: TGTGCCAGCAGCTCCCCCCCTATCTACAATGAGCAGTTCTTC. The encoded protein is CASSSPPIYNEQFF.

The V call is TRBV28, the J call TRBJ2-3, with a weak D call TRBD1 (7 bases). CDR3 size: 17 residues. V dropped 5 bases and J dropped 5 bases, with 23 bases sitting between them. Germline loops: CDR1 MDHEN, CDR2 SYDVKM. The CDR3: CASSIRGGGRPQDTQYF. CDR3 nucleotides: TGTGCCAGCAGTATCCGAGGAGGGGGCCGGCCCCAAGATACGCAGTATTTT.

Only a few counts were recorded for this clonotype. The chain recombines TRBV6-6 with TRBJ1-5; D unclear. CDR1 is MNHNY, CDR2 SVGAGI, per germline (reference sequence). Trimming took 0 bases from V and 4 from J, leaving 13 bases between them. The CDR3 covers 16 residues. The CDR3 coding sequence is TGTGCCAGCAGTTACTCGACCGGTGCGGGAAATCAGCCCCAGCATTTT. Translation: CASSYSTGAGNQPQHF.